The 17 T cell receptor beta chains listed next were all sequenced from one sample in a study of human T cells and chemical hapten exposure (dated by TCRdb to the early 2020s). The method behind the library was RACE. The instrument given in TCRdb is NextSeq 500. Using fastp at Q25 and MiXCR, TCRdb reprocessed the public reads and kept productive beta chains. Rows are combined by CDR3 protein, so each entry shows the most common genes and DNA. The sample yields roughly 110,000 distinct CDR3 sequences; roughly 12% were counted once. The ten biggest clones cover 1.6% of the sample. The sample's time point label is to be understood as: pre-sensitization, week 0. The treatment or condition label for this specimen denotes: therapeutic diphenylcyclopropenone sensitization with weekly scalp DPC. Specimen: whole blood, collected in connection with sensitization to the hapten diphenylcyclopropenone (DPC). These receptors were collected from a woman aged 45 to 65 with alopecia areata. Some clones in this sample may be carry-over from other donors' samples.

Points on this clonotype: A much larger clone lies a single base off, so this may be a read error. The V and J genes are TRBV18 and TRBJ1-4; D call uncertain. This CDR3 region has 15 residues. Germline V CDR1 and CDR2: KGHSH, LQKENI. The CDR3 reads CASSPVSGRIEKLIF. The CDR3 DNA sequence: TGTGCCAGCTCACCCGTGAGCGGACGGATTGAAAAACTGATTTTT.

This clonotype has a count of ten or more. V and J are TRBV18 and TRBJ1-5, with 9 bases matching TRBD1. CDR3 length equals 16 residues. Trimming at V came to 0 bases and at J to 2 bases, leaving 2 bases not matched to a gene. Germline-derived CDR1 and CDR2 are KGHSH and LQKENI. CDR3 in amino acids: CASSPPGQGGNQPQHF. The CDR3 DNA is TGTGCCAGCTCACCACCGGGACAGGGAGGCAATCAGCCCCAGCATTTT.

This clonotype was seen at least ten times. The gene calls are TRBV7-9 and TRBJ2-7; D may be TRBD2 (6 bases). V shed 5 bases and J shed 5 bases, with 16 bases lying between them. The CDR3 has 14 amino acids. In germline, CDR1 is SEHNR, CDR2 FQNEAQ (reference sequence). The CDR3 DNA follows: TGTGCCAGCAGCGGCGGGACTTACGAGGACGAGCAGTACTTC. This sequence encodes CASSGGTYEDEQYF.

V usage is TRBV19 and J usage is TRBJ1-2, with D uncertain. The CDR3 extends over 15 amino acids. Between the trimmed V and J ends, which lost 1 base and 4 bases, there was a span of 13 bases. Germline CDR1 is LNHDA and CDR2 is SQIVND (reference sequence). CDR3 loop: CASSIGGEPLYGYTF. The CDR3 nucleotides read TGTGCCAGTAGTATAGGCGGGGAACCACTCTATGGCTACACCTTC.

This clonotype was detected only a few times. The V and J genes are TRBV27 and TRBJ1-2, with D possibly matching TRBD1 (6 bases). V was trimmed by 4 bases and J by 2 bases, leaving 14 bases between them. CDR3 length equals 15 residues. Germline CDR1 is MNHEY and CDR2 is SMNVEV (reference sequence). In DNA form, the CDR3 reads TGTGCCAGCAGTTCCACCCCCCAGGGGAACTATGGCTACACCTTC. As protein: CASSSTPQGNYGYTF.

This rearrangement joins TRBV28 to TRBJ2-7; D gene unclear. Germline CDR1 reads MDHEN; CDR2 reads SYDVKM. This CDR3 spans 10 amino acids. The ends were cut back, 8 bases at V and 3 bases at J, with 5 bases in the middle. The CDR3 protein is CASLGYEQYF. The CDR3 DNA is TGTGCCAGCCTGGGCTACGAGCAGTACTTC.

This clonotype was picked up many times. The rearrangement joins TRBV5-1 to TRBJ2-1; 14 nucleotides match TRBD2. CDR3 length equals 15 residues. Germline CDR1 SGHRS, CDR2 YFSETQ. J lost 7 bases, V lost 4 bases, and 4 bases had no gene match. The CDR3 spells CASSGGLAGGNEQFF. As DNA, the CDR3 is TGCGCCAGCAGCGGCGGACTAGCGGGAGGAAATGAGCAGTTCTTC.

V usage is TRBV12-3 or TRBV12-4 and J usage is TRBJ1-5, with 7 bases aligning to TRBD1. CDR3 length: 14 amino acids. V trimming: 6 bases; J trimming: 4 bases; junction bases outside the gene matches: 6. CDR3 sequence: CASRTGVGNQPQHF. DNA for the CDR3: TGTGCCAGCAGAACAGGGGTAGGGAATCAGCCCCAGCATTTT.

The chain employs TRBV28 and TRBJ2-3; D possibly corresponds to TRBD2 (6 bases). CDR3 length: 15 amino acids. V lost 6 bases and J 4 bases, leaving 17 bases between the germline ends. Germline V CDR1 and CDR2: MDHEN, SYDVKM. The CDR3 region has the DNA TGTGCCAGCAGCGGCTTCGGAGGGATGGCAGATACGCAGTATTTT. This sequence encodes CASSGFGGMADTQYF. Variable domain in full (rest from reference TRBV28 and TRBJ2-3): DVKVTQSSRYLVKRTGEKVFLECVQDMDHENMFWYRQDPGLGLRLIYFSYDVKMKEKGDIPEGYSVSREKKERFSLILESASTNQTSMYLCASSGFGGMADTQYFGPGTRLTVL.

This clonotype turned up a few times. The chain has TRBV4-2 and TRBJ2-7, with a tentative D call TRBD1 (6 bases). The CDR3 extends over 16 amino acids. Germline V lookup: CDR1 LGHNA, CDR2 YNFKEQ. V was shortened by 0 bases and J by 0 bases, with 12 bases between the two germline ends. CDR3 sequence (DNA): TGTGCCAGCAGCCAAGATCTTGGACAGAGCTCCTACGAGCAGTACTTC. Residues: CASSQDLGQSSYEQYF.

The chain joins TRBV15 to TRBJ2-3; 12 bases are shared with TRBD2. The V gene's germline CDR1 is LNHNV and CDR2 YYDKDF (reference sequence). The V segment lost 4 bases and the J segment 5 bases; nucleotides outside the gene matches: 7. CDR3 length: 16 residues. The CDR3: CATSTLGGLAGDTQYF. CDR3 coding DNA: TGTGCCACCAGCACCCTAGGGGGACTAGCGGGAGATACGCAGTATTTT.

The V call is TRBV4-3, the J call TRBJ1-1, with D tentatively TRBD1 (6 bases). CDR1 is LGHNA and CDR2 is YSLEER in the germline V gene. The CDR3 consists of 15 residues. Trimming left V 4 bases short and J 6 bases short, with 18 bases between. The CDR3 reads CASSRAGAGSSEAFF. The CDR3 bases are TGCGCCAGCAGCCGGGCAGGGGCAGGTTCATCTGAAGCTTTCTTT.

This clonotype was found many times. This sequence joins TRBV6-2 or TRBV6-3 and TRBJ1-1, with D unclear. The V gene lost 4 bases and the J gene lost 3 bases, with 3 bases spanning the gap. The germline V gene has CDR1 MNHEY and CDR2 SVGEGT. This CDR3 has 11 amino acids. As DNA, the CDR3 is TGTGCCAGCAGTTTCCACACTGAAGCTTTCTTT. Translating it yields CASSFHTEAFF.

This clonotype was observed a handful of times. This chain connects TRBV3-1 to TRBJ1-5; 7 bases fit TRBD1. This CDR3 is 15 amino acids long. The V gene end was trimmed by 4 bases and the J gene end by 7 bases; junction bases not matched to a gene: 10. Germline V gene data show CDR1 as LGHDT and CDR2 as YNNKEL (reference sequence). The CDR3 reads CASSPADRAGQPQHF. CDR3 in DNA: TGTGCCAGCAGCCCCGCCGACAGGGCAGGACAGCCCCAGCATTTT.

The rearrangement joins TRBV10-2 to TRBJ2-5; no reliable D call. The V gene's germline CDR1 is WSHSY and CDR2 SAAADI. The V gene lost 4 bases and the J gene lost 3 bases, with 12 bases spanning the gap. The CDR3 has 14 amino acids. CDR3 sequence: CASSVGQAKETQYF. Written as DNA, the CDR3 is TGCGCCAGCAGTGTCGGCCAGGCAAAAGAGACCCAGTACTTC.

This clonotype was seen a few times. The chain has TRBV9 and TRBJ1-2; 7 bases align to TRBD1. The CDR3 runs 14 residues. The germline gives CDR1 SGDLS, CDR2 YYNGEE. V lost 4 bases, J lost 0 bases, and 3 bases stayed unmatched. The CDR3 sequence: CASSRTGSNYGYTF. CDR3 nucleotide sequence: TGTGCCAGCAGCAGGACAGGCTCTAACTATGGCTACACCTTC.

The gene calls are TRBV5-8 and TRBJ1-2, with 7 bases identical to TRBD1. CDR1 SGHTS and CDR2 YDEGEE come from the germline V gene. The V gene end was trimmed by 3 bases and the J gene end by 2 bases; junction bases not matched to a gene: 4. This CDR3 region has 14 residues. Here the CDR3 DNA reads TGTGCCAGCAGCTCGAGGGGACAGAACTATGGCTACACCTTC. This gives the protein CASSSRGQNYGYTF.